A selection of T cell receptor beta chains follows, all from one sample in a study of PD-L1 blockade in urothelial cancer. Produced via immunoSEQ multiplex PCR; TCRdb's table is partial and in-frame only. The table includes some 100,000 clones, approximately 91% detected once. The material was PBMCs, obtained around atezolizumab (anti-PD-L1) treatment. The receptors were gathered from a woman older than 75 with urothelial cancer. Each CDR3 is given with its conserved first and last residue. The D gene is left open where the match is weak. For some rows the clone size is stated as once, few or many, or as a class when expanded; others skip it.

abundance	v_gene	d_gene	len	j_gene	CDR3aa	CDR3nt
NA	TRBV7-8	TRBD2	16	TRBJ2-3	CASSAGLASSTDTQYF	TGTGCCAGCAGCGCGGGACTAGCGTCGAGCACAGATACGCAGTATTTT
few	TRBV11-2	NA	14	TRBJ1-4	CASSLTQGTEKLFF	TGTGCCAGCAGCTTAACCCAGGGGACTGAAAAACTGTTTTTT
few	TRBV7-9	TRBD2	16	TRBJ2-3	CASSPWGGRSSDTQYF	TGTGCCAGCAGCCCGTGGGGCGGGAGGTCCTCAGATACGCAGTATTTT
NA	TRBV7-6	NA	15	TRBJ2-2	CASSDGQPNTGELFF	TGTGCCAGCAGCGACGGACAGCCGAACACCGGGGAGCTGTTTTTT
NA	TRBV19	TRBD2	14	TRBJ2-1	CASSLVGGSGEQFF	TGTGCCAGTAGTCTAGTCGGGGGGTCAGGTGAGCAGTTCTTC
NA	TRBV28	NA	16	TRBJ1-3	CASSLLQGDSGNTIYF	TGTGCCAGCAGTTTATTACAGGGTGACTCTGGAAACACCATATATTTT
NA	TRBV4-2	NA	15	TRBJ1-1	CASSQDSAGNTEAFF	TGTGCCAGCAGCCAAGATTCGGCGGGGAACACTGAAGCTTTCTTT
NA	TRBV25-1	TRBD1	16	TRBJ2-1	CASSDSGTGSYNEQFF	TGTGCCAGCAGTGATTCCGGGACAGGCTCCTACAATGAGCAGTTCTTC
NA	TRBV6-1	TRBD2	13	TRBJ2-7	CATPSGAGYEQYF	TGTGCCACCCCAAGCGGGGCCGGATACGAGCAGTACTTC
NA	TRBV28	TRBD1	15	TRBJ2-3	CASSSGTGFTDTQYF	TGTGCCAGCAGTTCCGGGACAGGTTTCACAGATACGCAGTATTTT
NA	TRBV6-5	NA	13	TRBJ1-1	CASSPGTDTEAFF	TGTGCCAGCAGCCCCGGGACTGACACTGAAGCTTTCTTT
NA	TRBV28	TRBD1	14	TRBJ2-7	CASSLQGASYEQYF	TGTGCCAGCAGCCTACAGGGGGCCTCCTACGAGCAGTACTTC
NA	TRBV5-6	NA	12	TRBJ1-1	CASSRGLTEAFF	TGTGCCAGCAGCAGGGGACTCACTGAAGCTTTCTTT
once	TRBV5-4	NA	17	TRBJ2-1	CASSSRKSQALPNEQFF	TGTGCCAGCAGTTCGCGCAAATCGCAGGCGCTTCCGAATGAGCAGTTCTTC
once	TRBV6-5	NA	14	TRBJ2-2	CASTQATNTGELFF	TGTGCCAGCACGCAGGCAACGAACACCGGGGAGCTGTTTTTT
NA	TRBV11-3	NA	14	TRBJ2-5	CASSPGSGQETQYF	TGTGCCAGCAGCCCCGGAAGCGGTCAAGAGACCCAGTACTTC
NA	TRBV11-2	NA	14	TRBJ1-1	CASSALSRGTEAFF	TGTGCCAGCAGCGCCTTAAGTCGCGGCACTGAAGCTTTCTTT
few	TRBV5-4	NA	13	TRBJ2-3	CASSELSTDTQYF	TGTGCCAGCAGCGAGCTATCCACAGATACGCAGTATTTT
NA	TRBV30	NA	14	TRBJ1-5	CAWADPPNNQPQHF	TGTGCCTGGGCGGATCCCCCCAACAATCAGCCCCAGCATTTT
few	TRBV28	NA	13	TRBJ1-2	CASSLAGERGYTF	TGTGCCAGCAGTTTAGCCGGGGAGCGTGGCTACACCTTC
NA	TRBV28	NA	15	TRBJ2-2	CASSLLAGATGELFF	TGTGCCAGCAGTTTACTCGCAGGGGCCACCGGGGAGCTGTTTTTT
NA	TRBV29-1	NA	11	TRBJ1-1	CSVQENTEAFF	TGCAGCGTCCAGGAGAACACTGAAGCTTTCTTT
NA	TRBV7-2	TRBD2	19	TRBJ2-7	CASSLALRGLAGGHYEQYF	TGTGCCAGCAGCTTAGCCCTACGGGGGCTAGCGGGAGGGCACTACGAGCAGTACTTC
once	TRBV10-2	TRBD1	18	TRBJ1-1	CASSDPPGQGPLSTEAFF	TGCGCCAGCAGTGACCCACCGGGACAGGGGCCGCTGAGCACTGAAGCTTTCTTT
NA	TRBV5-1	NA	12	TRBJ1-5	CASSEPSGPQHF	TGCGCCAGCAGCGAGCCCTCGGGGCCCCAGCATTTT
NA	TRBV13	NA	18	TRBJ1-2	CASSFQKPDWLVNYGYTF	TGTGCCAGCAGCTTTCAAAAACCGGACTGGCTAGTTAACTATGGCTACACCTTC
NA	TRBV9	TRBD1	15	TRBJ2-2	CASSTRQGNTGELFF	TGTGCCAGCAGCACCCGACAGGGGAACACCGGGGAGCTGTTTTTT
NA	TRBV6-5	NA	13	TRBJ1-4	CATQGQVEGKLFF	TGTGCCACCCAAGGTCAGGTAGAAGGAAAACTGTTTTTT
NA	TRBV11-3	NA	15	TRBJ2-7	CASSSPGHAYYEQYF	TGTGCCAGCAGCTCTCCGGGACATGCCTACTACGAGCAGTACTTC
NA	TRBV5-6	TRBD1	16	TRBJ2-2	CASKTGVGIYTGELFF	TGTGCCAGCAAGACAGGGGTCGGTATTTACACCGGGGAGCTGTTTTTT